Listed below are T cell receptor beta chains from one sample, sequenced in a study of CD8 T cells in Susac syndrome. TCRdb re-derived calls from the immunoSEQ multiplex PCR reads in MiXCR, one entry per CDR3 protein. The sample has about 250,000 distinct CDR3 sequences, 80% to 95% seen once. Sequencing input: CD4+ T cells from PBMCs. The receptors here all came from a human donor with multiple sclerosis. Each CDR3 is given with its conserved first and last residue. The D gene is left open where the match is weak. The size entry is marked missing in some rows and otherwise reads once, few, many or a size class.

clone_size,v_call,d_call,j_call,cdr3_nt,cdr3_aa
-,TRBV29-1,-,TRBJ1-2,TGCAGCGTTGAAGGACAGAGAGGTGCCTATGGCTACACCTTC,CSVEGQRGAYGYTF
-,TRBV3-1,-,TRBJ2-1,TGTGCCAGCGAGAACGGGGCCTCCTACAATGAGCAGTTCTTC,CASENGASYNEQFF
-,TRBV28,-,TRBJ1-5,TGTGCCAGCAGGACCCCAGGTGGCAATCAGCCCCAGCATTTT,CASRTPGGNQPQHF
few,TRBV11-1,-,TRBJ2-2,TGTGCCAGCAGCTTATCCGGTTGGGGACACCTTAACACCGGGGAGCTGTTTTTT,CASSLSGWGHLNTGELFF
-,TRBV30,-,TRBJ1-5,TGTGCCTGGAATTTGAGGGGCAGCAATCAGCCCCAGCATTTT,CAWNLRGSNQPQHF
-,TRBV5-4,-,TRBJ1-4,TGTGCCAGCAGCTTGAAGGGAGGAGGAGAAAAACTGTTTTTT,CASSLKGGGEKLFF
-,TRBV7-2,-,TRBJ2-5,TGTGCCAGCAGCTTCTTAGGGGTGCAGACCCAGTACTTC,CASSFLGVQTQYF
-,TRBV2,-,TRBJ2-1,TGTGCCAGCAGTCCGGGACTTACGATTAATGAGCAGTTCTTC,CASSPGLTINEQFF
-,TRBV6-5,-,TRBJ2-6,TGTGCCAGCACCAAAGCTGGGGCCAACGTCCTGACTTTC,CASTKAGANVLTF
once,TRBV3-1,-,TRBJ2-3,TGTGCCAGCAGCACTCAGGCAGATACGCAGTATTTT,CASSTQADTQYF
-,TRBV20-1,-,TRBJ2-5,TGCAGTGCTAACCCCATAACAGGTCCCCAAAACAGGCTCCAGTACTTC,CSANPITGPQNRLQYF
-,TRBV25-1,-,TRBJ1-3,TGTGCCAGCAGTGAGAGGCAGGCGGGAAACACCATATATTTT,CASSERQAGNTIYF
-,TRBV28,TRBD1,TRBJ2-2,TGTGCCAGCAGCCTCCGACAGGGGGGGAACACCGGGGAGCTGTTTTTT,CASSLRQGGNTGELFF
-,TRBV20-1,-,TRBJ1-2,TGCAGTGCTAGAGAGGGGTTTGGCGGCTACACCTTC,CSAREGFGGYTF
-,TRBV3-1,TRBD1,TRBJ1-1,TGTGCCAGCAGCCTTCAGACAGGGGGGTGGACTGAAGCTTTCTTT,CASSLQTGGWTEAFF
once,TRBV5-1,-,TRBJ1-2,TGCGCCAGCAGCTTGGAGGACGGGTATGGCTACACCTTC,CASSLEDGYGYTF
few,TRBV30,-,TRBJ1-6,TGTGCCTGGGGCTCTGGAGGCAATTCACCCCTCCACTTT,CAWGSGGNSPLHF
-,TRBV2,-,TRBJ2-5,TGTGCCAGCAGTGAATTGAGAGGGTCCCAGTACTTC,CASSELRGSQYF
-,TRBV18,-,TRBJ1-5,TGTGCCAGCTCACCCACGGGAGGTTATAGCAATCAGCCCCAGCATTTT,CASSPTGGYSNQPQHF
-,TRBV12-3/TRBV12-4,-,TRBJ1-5,TGTGCCAGCAGTTTCAACAGGAATCAGCCCCAGCATTTT,CASSFNRNQPQHF
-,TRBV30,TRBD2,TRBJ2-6,TGTGCCTGGAGCCGACTAGCGGGAGGGGCCAACGTCCTGACTTTC,CAWSRLAGGANVLTF
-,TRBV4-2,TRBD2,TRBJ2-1,TGTGCCAGCAGCCAAGATCTAGGAGCGGGGGGTTACAATGAGCAGTTCTTC,CASSQDLGAGGYNEQFF
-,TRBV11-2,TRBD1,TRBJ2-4,TGTGCCAGCAGCTCCCCCTCGGACAGGCCAGGCATTCAGTACTTC,CASSSPSDRPGIQYF
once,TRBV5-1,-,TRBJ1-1,TGCGCCAGCAGCTTGTCCGCCGGTCGGCAGGCCAACACTGAAGCTTTCTTT,CASSLSAGRQANTEAFF
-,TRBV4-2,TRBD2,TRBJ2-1,TGTGCCAGCAGCCAAGCAGAAATAGCGGGAGGGCCCTACAATGAGCAGTTCTTC,CASSQAEIAGGPYNEQFF
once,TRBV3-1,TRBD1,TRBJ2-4,TGTGCCAGCAGCCAAGGGGGACCCGGGACAGTAAACATTCAGTACTTC,CASSQGGPGTVNIQYF
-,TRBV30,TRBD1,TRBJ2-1,TGTGCCTGGACCCTGGACAGGGGTCGCTATGAGCAGTTCTTC,CAWTLDRGRYEQFF
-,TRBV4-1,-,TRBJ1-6,TGCGCCAGCAGCCAAGGGCGACAGAGCTCCTATAATTCACCCCTCCACTTT,CASSQGRQSSYNSPLHF
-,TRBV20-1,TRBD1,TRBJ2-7,TGCAGTGCAAAACTCGGGACAGGGGGTCCCTACGAGCAGTACTTC,CSAKLGTGGPYEQYF
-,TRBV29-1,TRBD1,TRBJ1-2,TGCAGCGTTGCTCGGGGGACAGCTAACTATGGCTACACCTTC,CSVARGTANYGYTF
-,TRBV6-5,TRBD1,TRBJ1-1,TGTGCCAGCATGACCCGGACAGGAGGGCGCACTGAAGCTTTCTTT,CASMTRTGGRTEAFF
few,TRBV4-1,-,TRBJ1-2,TGCGCCAGCAGCCAAGGGGCTGGAGCAGGGAGGAAGAATGGCTACACCTTC,CASSQGAGAGRKNGYTF
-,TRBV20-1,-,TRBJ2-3,TGCAGTGCTCCTGAACCCCCTGGCACAGATACGCAGTATTTT,CSAPEPPGTDTQYF
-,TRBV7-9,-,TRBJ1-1,TGTGCCAGCAGCTTACTGGTCATGAGGAACACTGAAGCTTTCTTT,CASSLLVMRNTEAFF
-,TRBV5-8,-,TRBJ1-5,TGTGCCAGCAGCACAGGTCCTCAGCCCCAGCATTTT,CASSTGPQPQHF